These T cell receptor beta chains were read from a single sample in a study of memory CD4+ T cells and cytomegalovirus serostatus. Repertoires were generated with immunoSEQ multiplex PCR, while TCRdb's copy carries only in-frame clones and drops some. Of over 65,000 clones in the sample, approximately 80% were seen once. Sequencing used memory CD4+ T cells from blood. The source is an adult in good health and CMV-seronegative. CDR3s include the opening cysteine and the closing phenylalanine or tryptophan. D genes are given only for firm matches. The size of a clone is reported for some rows only, either as once, few or many, or as a class for expanded clones.

>NA|NA|TRBV5-1|13|TRBJ1-1
TGCGCCAGCAGCTCGGAGGGATGGACTGAAGCTTTCTTT
CASSSEGWTEAFF
>NA|NA|TRBV27|10|TRBJ1-1
TGTGCCAGCAGGCAAACTGAAGCTTTCTTT
CASRQTEAFF
>NA|NA|TRBV9|17|TRBJ2-3
TGTGCCAGCAGCGTAGCTGGGGCCCCCGGTGGGCCAGATACGCAGTATTTT
CASSVAGAPGGPDTQYF
>NA|NA|TRBV5-6|13|TRBJ2-7
TGTGCCAGCAGCTTGGACATATTACGAGAGCAGTACTTC
CASSLDILREQYF
>TRBD1|few|TRBV7-9|15|TRBJ1-1
TGTGCCAGCAGCACAACCGGGACAGGGCCGGGGTCGGCCAACTTT
CASSTTGTGPGSANF
>NA|NA|TRBV5-5|11|TRBJ1-2
TGTGCCAGCAGCCCGGACCATGGCTACACCTTC
CASSPDHGYTF
>NA|once|TRBV6-4|14|TRBJ1-5
TGTGCCAGCAGTGCTTTACAGGGTGGTCAGCCCCAGCATTTT
CASSALQGGQPQHF
>NA|NA|TRBV19|15|TRBJ1-2
TGTGCCAGTAGTCAAACGGACAGAGCTAACTATGGCTACACCTTC
CASSQTDRANYGYTF
>NA|NA|TRBV6-5|14|TRBJ1-2
TGTGCCAGCCGGCTCGTTGGAACACTGCGGGGCTACACCTTC
CASRLVGTLRGYTF
>TRBD1|NA|TRBV19|16|TRBJ2-2
TGTGCCAGTAGTATAGCTGGGACAGGGAACACCGGGGAGCTGTTTTTT
CASSIAGTGNTGELFF
>TRBD1|NA|TRBV6-4|15|TRBJ1-2
TGTGCCAGCAGTGAGGCCTTCGGGACAGGCTATGGCTACACCTTC
CASSEAFGTGYGYTF
>NA|NA|TRBV7-3|13|TRBJ2-7
TGTGCCAGCAGTTTGGTCAGCTCCTACGAGCAGTACTTC
CASSLVSSYEQYF
>TRBD1|NA|TRBV10-3|16|TRBJ1-6
TGTGCCATCAGTGTAATGCCGGGACAGTATAATTCACCCCTCCACTTT
CAISVMPGQYNSPLHF
>TRBD2|NA|TRBV5-1|16|TRBJ2-5
TGCGCCAGCAGCAGGGGACTAGCGGGGAGACAAGAGACCCAGTACTTC
CASSRGLAGRQETQYF
>TRBD2|NA|TRBV4-1|16|TRBJ2-5
TGCGCCAGCACGCGCGAGGGAGGACTAGCCGCGGAGACCCAGTACTTC
CASTREGGLAAETQYF
>NA|NA|TRBV19|15|TRBJ2-1
TGTGCCAGTAGTATTCTTGCGGCGTCCTACAATGAGCAGTTCTTC
CASSILAASYNEQFF
>NA|NA|TRBV7-3|12|TRBJ2-5
TGTGCCAGCAGCCCAGGGCAAGAGACCCAGTACTTC
CASSPGQETQYF
>NA|once|TRBV2|14|TRBJ2-5
TGTGCCAGCAGTGAAAGGGGGGGGCAGGAGACCCAGTACTTC
CASSERGGQETQYF
>NA|NA|TRBV4-1|14|TRBJ2-7
TGCGCCAGCAGCCTACGTCGTCTCTCGGACGAGCAGTACTTC
CASSLRRLSDEQYF
>TRBD1|once|TRBV5-1|14|TRBJ1-4
TGCGCCAGCAGCCCGGGGACAGCTAATGAAAAACTGTTTTTT
CASSPGTANEKLFF
>TRBD2|NA|TRBV5-1|14|TRBJ2-7
TGCGCCAGCAGCTTGGGTCGGGGGGGGTACGAGCAGTACTTC
CASSLGRGGYEQYF
>NA|NA|TRBV7-3|13|TRBJ2-5
TGTGCCAGCAGCTTTGGACACCAAGAGACCCAGTACTTC
CASSFGHQETQYF
>NA|few|TRBV2|14|TRBJ1-1
TGTGCCAGCAGTGATCAGGGAATGAACACTGAAGCTTTCTTT
CASSDQGMNTEAFF
>NA|few|TRBV5-1|13|TRBJ2-5
TGCGCCAGCAGCTGGGACATCCAAGAGACCCAGTACTTC
CASSWDIQETQYF
>NA|NA|TRBV12-5|12|TRBJ2-2
TGTGCTAGTGGTTTGGATACCGGGGAGCTGTTTTTT
CASGLDTGELFF
>TRBD1|NA|TRBV13|16|TRBJ2-3
TGTGCCAGCAGCAACTCCAGGGGGCCGAGCACAGATACGCAGTATTTT
CASSNSRGPSTDTQYF
>NA|NA|TRBV18|15|TRBJ1-1
TGTGCCAGCTCACCATGGCCAGGGGAGGGCACTGAAGCTTTCTTT
CASSPWPGEGTEAFF
>NA|few|TRBV2|13|TRBJ1-5
TGTGCCAGCAGCCGAGATAGCAATCAGCCCCAGCATTTT
CASSRDSNQPQHF
>TRBD1|NA|TRBV29-1|14|TRBJ2-7
TGCAGCGCGACCCAATCAGGGACAGGGGCCGAGCAGTACTTC
CSATQSGTGAEQYF
>NA|NA|TRBV4-2|16|TRBJ1-1
TGTGCCAGCAGCCAAGCCCGAAGTACCATGAACACTGAAGCTTTCTTT
CASSQARSTMNTEAFF
>NA|NA|TRBV5-4|14|TRBJ2-7
TGTGCCAGCAGCCTCCGACTAGAATCCTACGAGCAGTACTTC
CASSLRLESYEQYF
>NA|NA|TRBV5-4|14|TRBJ2-7
TGTGCCAGCAGCTTGTCAGGGGATGTCTACGAGCAGTACTTC
CASSLSGDVYEQYF
>NA|NA|TRBV10-3|13|TRBJ2-7
TGTGCCATCAGCCCGGACCTCTCAGCAGGGCAGTACTTC
CAISPDLSAGQYF
>NA|NA|TRBV28|15|TRBJ1-1
TGTGCCAGCAGTTCTACAAGGGGTCGGAACACTGAAGCTTTCTTT
CASSSTRGRNTEAFF
>TRBD1|NA|TRBV7-2|14|TRBJ1-1
TGTGCCAGCACCAAGGACAGGTCGAACACTGAAGCTTTCTTT
CASTKDRSNTEAFF
>TRBD1|NA|TRBV6-4|16|TRBJ1-2
TGTGCCAGCAGCGTGGAACCGGGACAGGCTAACTATGGCTACACCTTC
CASSVEPGQANYGYTF
>NA|NA|TRBV6-5|13|TRBJ1-1
TGTGCCAGCAGTCGGTCCGCGATTACTGAAGCTTTCTTT
CASSRSAITEAFF